This T cell receptor beta chain was recorded in a study of breast tumors, draining lymph nodes, adjacent tissues. The lymph nodes were axillary draining lymph nodes from breast cancer patients. The CDR3 covers 13 residues. Looked up from germline, CDR1 is KGHSH and CDR2 is LQKENI. This clonotype was recorded many times. Its antigen is not identified. The junction differs from germline at one of its ends, possibly a read error. Study conclusions and caveats: Compared with basal-like, luminal-like tumors shared significantly more repertoire with nontumor tissue. Findings are consistent with lymph node origin and intratumoral expansion of most tumor T cells.

TCRdb re-derived calls from the multiplex PCR reads in MiXCR, one entry per CDR3 protein. The sample lists about 110,000 distinct CDR3 sequences, about 31% occurring once. The J gene is TRBJ2-1, the V gene TRBV18; 10 bases fit TRBD1. The receptor was isolated from a female donor with breast cancer. Some clones in this sample may be carry-over from other donors' samples. Input material: axillary lymph node tissue. In DNA form, the CDR3 reads TGTGCCAGCTCACCCCTTTCCGGGACAGGGGTTCGATTC. Its protein is CASSPLSGTGVRF.